This T cell receptor (beta chain) was identified during a study of OX40 agonist ivuxolimab in advanced cancers. A note on the overall study: Ivuxolimab, which targeted the costimulatory receptor OX40 (CD134), was an agonistic, fully human IgG2 monoclonal antibody. Intravenous ivuxolimab was administered to patients every 2 weeks at six dose levels: 0.01, 0.1, 0.3, 1.5, 3 and 10 mg/kg. Of the approximately 53 patients in dose escalation, 19 had hepatocellular carcinoma, about 15 had melanoma, 9 had renal cell carcinoma and 9 had head and neck cancer. The dose-escalation cohort was about 86% male with a mean age of approximately 60 years, ranging from roughly 20 to 80. Prior anti-PD-1, anti-PD-L1 or anti-CTLA-4 therapy was permitted, and checkpoint inhibitors had been received by roughly 42% of dose-escalation patients. Partial responses occurred in three dose-escalation patients: two with cutaneous melanoma and one with hepatocellular carcinoma. The purpose of peripheral TCRbeta sequencing was to test whether ivuxolimab changed TCR sequence diversity and led to clonal T-cell expansion. The paper describes the monotherapy dose-escalation part (N of about 47 patients) of the phase I trial of ivuxolimab. What the authors observed across the whole study: In the 0.1-3.0 mg/kg groups, partial responders were among the patients with the lowest normalized peripheral clonal expansion, particularly in CD8+ T cells. At doses from 0.1 to 3.0 mg/kg, clonal expansion was seen in both CD4+ and CD8+ blood T cells between baseline and week 6. The antigen specificity of the peripheral T cells that underwent clonal expansion was not determined. After ivuxolimab, expanded clones were on average more numerous among CD8+ T cells than among CD4+ T cells. Low levels of normalized T-cell clonal expansion were also seen in some patients who did not respond.

Of note for this clone: It lacks a known antigen. Per-nucleotide qualities are absent, and no much larger clonotype sits a single base away.

For sequencing of the TCRbeta CDR3 region, genomic DNA was extracted from the sorted cells. The immunoSEQ Assay was used to sequence the TCRbeta CDR3 regions. TCRdb holds this immuneACCESS table with in-frame rearrangements only. Some clones are missing; in checked studies, unresolved V genes explain under half, and the rest has no known cause. The sample records roughly 32,000 clones, about 92% of which are singletons. The ten largest clones take up more than 25% of the sample. The trial excluded patients who had a history of autoimmune disease or who were on systemic immunosuppression. In every dose cohort, peripheral blood was drawn for TCR sequencing at baseline, cycle 4 day 1, and cycle 7 day 1. The samples were taken from a phase I, first-in-human, multicenter, open-label dose-escalation trial of ivuxolimab. Adults with locally advanced or metastatic melanoma, renal cell, hepatocellular, or head and neck squamous cell carcinoma were enrolled in the trial. CD4+ and CD8+ T cells were sorted separately from peripheral blood before TCR sequencing.

V is shortened by 6 bases, J by 6 bases, and the region joining them spans 23 bases. For CDR1 and CDR2, the germline V gene lists SQVTM and ANQGSEA. Taken from cysteine to phenylalanine, the CDR3 has 15 residues. The CDR3 DNA has 45 bases and is translated from base 1. The chain is made from TRBV29-1 and TRBJ1-2; a tentative D match to TRBD1 spans 5 bases. This specimen consisted of CD4+ or CD8+ T cells sorted from blood, obtained in a trial of the OX40 agonist ivuxolimab. The TCR was taken from an adult with an advanced solid tumor such as melanoma, head and neck, liver or kidney cancer. The CDR3 in this case is CSVLMGGTVANGYTF. The sequenced DNA is TGCAGCGTCCTCATGGGAGGGACCGTTGCTAATGGCTACACCTTC.